This TCR beta chain emerged from a study of siplizumab effects on memory and regulatory T cells. General observations from the study: Contribution to the alloresponse seemed major for naive T cells, which also seemed more diverse than memory cells.

Profiled with immunoSEQ multiplex PCR; TCRdb holds only in-frame clones, not every one. The table lists 70,000 to 100,000 clones, 95% to 97% of them singletons. CDR3 length: 14 amino acids. CDR1 is LNHDA and CDR2 is SQIVND in the germline V gene (reference sequence). V shed 1 base and J shed 2 bases, with 7 bases lying between them. Of note for this clone: What it binds is not known.

Specimen: naive CD4+ T cells sorted from blood. This TCR was sampled from a human donor in good health. The chain joins TRBV19 to TRBJ2-3; the D is unclear. Here the CDR3 reads CASSIAASTDTQYF. CDR3 sequence (DNA): TGTGCCAGTAGTATAGCGGCCTCCACAGATACGCAGTATTTT.